Listed here are 5 T cell receptor beta chains from one sample, sequenced in a study of response to subunit inactivated influenza vaccine. MiXCR, applied by TCRdb to the RT-PCR reads, yields one record per CDR3 protein. The table has about 300,000 distinct CDR3 sequences, roughly 22% seen once; the top ten hold approximately 10%. Sequencing used PBMCs from blood, obtained roughly 20 months after vaccination. The receptors come from a man between 50 and 75 years old who received an inactivated influenza vaccine.

This chain joins TRBV21-1 and TRBJ2-7; the table's TRBD2 call for D was not verified on the DNA. TRBV21-1 is a documented pseudogene. This CDR3 comprises 13 residues. The CDR3 nucleotides are TGTGCCAGCAGCAATCTATCCCAGGGAGAGCAGTACTTC. This encodes CASSNLSQGEQYF.

This clonotype was observed at least ten times. V gene TRBV20-1 combines with J gene TRBJ1-5; D is perhaps TRBD1 (5 bases). Germline V lookup: CDR1 DFQATT, CDR2 SNEGSKA (reference sequence). V lost 2 bases and J 0 bases, leaving 14 bases between the germline ends. CDR3 length: 16 amino acids. DNA for the CDR3: TGCAGTGCTAGACCTGTCGCGGGGGATAGCAATCAGCCCCAGCATTTT. As protein: CSARPVAGDSNQPQHF.

The rearrangement uses TRBV27 and TRBJ2-1, with TRBD2 matching 9 bases. The CDR3 is 15 residues long. Germline CDR1 is MNHEY and CDR2 is SMNVEV (reference sequence). The junction had 9 bases not matched to a gene; V was cut back by 3 bases and J by 9 bases. CDR3 bases: TGTGCCAGCAGTTTGGCTAGCGGGGCCTTCGGTGAGCAGTTCTTC. Translated: CASSLASGAFGEQFF.

This clonotype was seen only a few times. The chain couples TRBV5-1 to TRBJ1-2; a weak D match, TRBD1 (6 bases). V was cut by 0 bases and J by 3 bases, with 15 bases left in between. The CDR3 length is 16 residues. CDR1 is SGHRS and CDR2 is YFSETQ in the germline V gene. CDR3: CASSLDGGRLDYGYTF. The CDR3 DNA reads TGCGCCAGCAGCTTGGACGGGGGGCGCTTGGACTATGGCTACACCTTC.

A few counts support this clonotype. The chain links TRBV29-1 to TRBJ1-1; D possibly corresponds to TRBD1 (5 bases). Germline V CDR1 and CDR2: SQVTM, ANQGSEA. The CDR3 is 13 residues long. The germline V and J ends were trimmed by 7 bases and 5 bases, with 17 bases remaining between them. In DNA form, the CDR3 reads TGCAGCGCCACAGTGGGGGGGAAGACTGAAGCTTTCTTT. Its translation: CSATVGGKTEAFF.